This T cell receptor beta chain is drawn from a study of blood T cell repertoires in COVID-19. As for the study in general: The cDNA or gDNA used as material had been derived from T cells, B-cell-depleted T cells, or PBMCs.

The CDR3 runs to 16 residues. CDR1 MNHNS and CDR2 SASEGT come from the germline V gene. Germline trimming cut 3 bases from V and 4 bases from J; bases unmatched to any gene: 11. TCRdb's copy holds only in-frame clones and misses some; the assay was immunoSEQ multiplex PCR. The sample has about 74,000 clones, roughly 85% seen once. The TCR sequence derives from a man aged 50 or older with acute or convalescent COVID-19. The rearrangement joins TRBV6-1 to TRBJ1-2; 7 bases agree with TRBD1. The sequenced sample was peripheral blood. The CDR3 nucleotides read TGTGCCAGCAGTGATCCGACAGGGCGGGAGGGCTATGGCTACACCTTC. Protein sequence: CASSDPTGREGYGYTF.